The rows below give T cell receptor beta chains drawn from one sample of a study of blood T cell repertoires in COVID-19. Some clones are missing from TCRdb's copy, which holds only in-frame ones; the method was immunoSEQ multiplex PCR. The sample lists tens of thousands of clones, more than 70% seen once, with 5.5% to 6.5% in the top ten. What was sequenced was peripheral blood. The receptor source for this set is a human donor in a cohort sampled during active COVID-19. The CDR3 runs from the conserved cysteine through the conserved F or W. D genes are given only for firm matches. Size is omitted from some rows. Given values are once, few, many or a class for expanded clones.

v_call	j_call	clone_size	d_call	cdr3_aa	cdr3_nt
TRBV28	TRBJ1-6	NA	NA	CASRVPVGGNSPLHF	TGTGCCAGCCGGGTTCCTGTAGGGGGTAATTCACCCCTCCACTTT
TRBV7-8	TRBJ2-1	NA	TRBD1	CASSTRQGAEEQFF	TGTGCCAGCAGCACCCGACAGGGGGCGGAGGAGCAGTTCTTC
TRBV3-1/TRBV3-2	TRBJ2-5	NA	TRBD2	CASSQGTIGTSGDKTQYF	TGTGCCAGCAGCCAGGGCACAATCGGCACTAGCGGGGACAAGACCCAGTACTTC
TRBV11-2	TRBJ1-1	NA	NA	CASSFRGTTEAFF	TGTGCCAGCAGCTTTAGGGGTACCACTGAAGCTTTCTTT
TRBV30	TRBJ2-7	NA	TRBD1	CAWSGDSSYEQYF	TGTGCCTGGAGTGGGGACAGCTCCTACGAGCAGTACTTC
TRBV5-1	TRBJ1-3	NA	TRBD1	CASSPGQAFGNTIYF	TGCGCCAGCAGCCCGGGACAGGCCTTTGGAAACACCATATATTTT
TRBV19	TRBJ1-2	NA	TRBD1	CASSKDRGTGYTF	TGTGCCAGTAGTAAGGACAGGGGGACTGGCTACACCTTC
TRBV2	TRBJ2-7	NA	TRBD1	CASSWDRFYEQYF	TGTGCCAGCAGTTGGGACAGGTTCTACGAGCAGTACTTC
TRBV3-1/TRBV3-2	TRBJ2-7	NA	TRBD1	CASSQVWDSHYEQYF	TGTGCCAGCAGCCAAGTTTGGGACAGTCACTACGAGCAGTACTTC
TRBV27	TRBJ2-1	NA	TRBD2	CASSQATSGFYNEQFF	TGTGCCAGCAGTCAAGCGACTAGCGGGTTCTACAATGAGCAGTTCTTC
TRBV9	TRBJ2-7	NA	TRBD2	CASTNGTSVSYEQYF	TGTGCCAGCACCAACGGGACTAGCGTTTCCTACGAGCAGTACTTC
TRBV19	TRBJ2-1	NA	NA	CASSIRGRGDQEQFF	TGTGCCAGTAGTATTAGAGGTCGTGGCGATCAGGAGCAGTTCTTC
TRBV7-9	TRBJ1-1	NA	NA	CASTLDTEAFF	TGTGCCAGCACCCTAGACACTGAAGCTTTCTTT
TRBV7-9	TRBJ2-1	NA	NA	CASSLGQSNEQFF	TGTGCCAGCAGCTTAGGACAGTCCAATGAGCAGTTCTTC
TRBV5-1	TRBJ2-7	few	TRBD2	CASSLLAGGPLYEQYF	TGCGCCAGCAGCCTGTTAGCGGGAGGGCCTCTGTACGAGCAGTACTTC
TRBV19	TRBJ1-1	NA	NA	CASSIGWAGDRNTEAFF	TGTGCCAGTAGTATAGGCTGGGCAGGGGATCGGAACACTGAAGCTTTCTTT
TRBV6-1	TRBJ1-6	NA	NA	CASSEGDGGYSSPLHF	TGTGCCAGCAGTGAAGGGGACGGGGGGTATAGTTCACCCCTCCACTTT
TRBV28	TRBJ2-1	NA	NA	CASRSEPSTYNEQFF	TGTGCCAGCCGTTCGGAGCCGTCCACCTACAATGAGCAGTTCTTC
TRBV7-9	TRBJ1-1	once	NA	CASSLQGKEEAFF	TGTGCCAGCAGCTTACAGGGAAAAGAGGAAGCTTTCTTT
TRBV25-1	TRBJ1-1	few	TRBD1	CASSLDRGSEAFF	TGTGCCAGCAGCCTCGACAGGGGGAGTGAAGCTTTCTTT
TRBV15	TRBJ2-3	NA	NA	CATSFPPRGDTQYF	TGTGCCACCAGCTTCCCGCCCAGGGGAGATACGCAGTATTTT
TRBV6-5	TRBJ2-7	NA	NA	CASSYGAEGYEQYF	TGTGCCAGCAGTTACGGGGCGGAGGGCTACGAGCAGTACTTC
TRBV12-3/TRBV12-4	TRBJ2-7	NA	NA	CASSADYSYEQYF	TGTGCCAGCAGTGCGGACTATTCCTACGAGCAGTACTTC
TRBV6-2/TRBV6-3	TRBJ1-1	NA	NA	CASSLTGQNTEAFF	TGTGCCAGCAGCCTAACTGGACAGAACACTGAAGCTTTCTTT